Described below is a single T cell receptor beta chain sequence and its context. As yet, its antigen is unknown. The read terminates 3 residues ahead of where the CDR3 ends, so the germline J gene completes it. MY09/MY11 PCR detected cervical HPV DNA; dot-blot assigned genotypes. These data come from a study of T cells in women clearing cervical HPV infection. Findings and caveats of the study: CIN3+ cases had significantly higher TCR repertoire richness than controls, but evenness did not differ.

Clones were read by immunoSEQ multiplex PCR, and TCRdb kept only the in-frame ones, dropping some. Seen in this sample are tens of thousands of clones; the ten most common clones hold approximately 1.5%. Germline CDR1 LNHDA, CDR2 SQIVND (reference sequence). This CDR3 spans 13 amino acids. The sequencing input was blood buffy coat. The sequence was collected from a woman between 18 and 70 years old with a cervical HPV16 infection that either progressed to CIN3+ or cleared (not recorded which). The chain uses TRBV19 and TRBJ1-2; no clear D. CDR3 amino acids: CASSISNYNDYTF. CDR3 DNA (partial): TGTGCCAGTAGTATAAGTAACTACAATGAC.